Reported below is one T cell receptor (beta chain). This record belongs to a study of blood T cell repertoires in COVID-19. About the study: COVID-19 samples collected from the United States, Italy and Spain covered acute and convalescent phases. PBMCs, B-cell-depleted T cells, or T cells provided the cDNA or gDNA that made up the material.

This CDR3 region has 16 residues. V shed 0 bases and J 4 bases; nucleotides not matched to a gene: 6. Germline-derived CDR1 and CDR2 are MNHEY and SVGAGI. In the original processing: Amplification from reference gene primers served as the basis for estimated nucleated cell counts. Data came from immunoSEQ multiplex PCR; TCRdb stores just in-frame clones and leaves some out. The V and J calls and clone size are taken from that table; D and trimming were inferred from the DNA. The sample yields approximately 190,000 clones, 70% to 90% seen once. The chain recombines TRBV6-5 with TRBJ2-7, with TRBD1 matching over 10 bases. The sequence was obtained from a man between 65 and 85 years old with active or convalescent COVID-19. The source material was peripheral blood. In DNA form, the CDR3 reads TGTGCCAGCAGTTACTCGGAAGGGACAGGGGTATACGAGCAGTACTTC. It specifies CASSYSEGTGVYEQYF.